This TCR beta chain was profiled in a study of OX40 agonist ivuxolimab in advanced cancers. About the research overall: Patients receiving dose escalation had hepatocellular carcinoma, melanoma, renal cell or head and neck cancer.

The repertoire was sequenced with immunoSEQ multiplex PCR; TCRdb's copy has only in-frame clones and lacks some. The sample includes about 66,000 clones, 85% seen only once; the top ten take around 0.7%. As for this clone: Its antigen is not known.

Whole-study results and caveats: Expanded peripheral T cells had an undetermined antigen specificity. Compared with CD4+, CD8+ T cells on average had more expanded clones.

Here the sequenced sample was CD4+ or CD8+ T cells sorted from blood, taken in a trial of the OX40 agonist ivuxolimab. The sequence was collected from an adult with an advanced solid tumor such as melanoma, head and neck, liver or kidney cancer.

CDR3 in DNA: TGTGCCAGCAGCCCGCGGACTAATGAAAAACTGTTTTTT. Amino acid sequence: CASSPRTNEKLFF. The chain is built from TRBV7-9 and TRBJ1-4; unclear D gene. Germline V CDR1 and CDR2: SEHNR, FQNEAQ (reference sequence). The V end was cut by 5 bases, the J end by 2 bases, with 6 bases between. The CDR3 has 13 amino acids.